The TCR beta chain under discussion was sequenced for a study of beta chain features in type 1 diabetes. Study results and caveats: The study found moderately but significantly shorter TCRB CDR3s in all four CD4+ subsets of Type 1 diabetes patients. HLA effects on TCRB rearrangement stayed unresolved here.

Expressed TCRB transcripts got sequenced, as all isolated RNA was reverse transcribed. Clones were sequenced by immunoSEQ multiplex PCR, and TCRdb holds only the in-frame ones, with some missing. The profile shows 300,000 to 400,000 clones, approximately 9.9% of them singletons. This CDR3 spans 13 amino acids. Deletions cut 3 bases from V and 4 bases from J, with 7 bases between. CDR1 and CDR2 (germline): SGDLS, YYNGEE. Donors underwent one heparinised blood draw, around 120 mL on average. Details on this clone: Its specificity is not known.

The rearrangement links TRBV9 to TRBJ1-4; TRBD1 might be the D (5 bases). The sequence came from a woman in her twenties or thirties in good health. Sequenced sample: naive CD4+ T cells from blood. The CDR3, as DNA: TGTGCCAGCAGCGGGACACTTAATGAAAAACTGTTTTTT. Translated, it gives CASSGTLNEKLFF.